Shown below are 26 T cell receptor beta chains from a single sample sequenced in a study of identical twins. TCRdb reanalysed the 5' RACE reads using MiXCR and keeps one entry per CDR3 protein. The sample gives some 590,000 distinct CDR3 sequences, 9.6% of which show up once; 2.5% to 3.5% is in the top ten. These data are also associated with another study on yellow fever vaccine responses in identical twins.

Material for sequencing was PBMCs. The receptor source for this set is a woman aged 18-35 years in good health.

This clonotype was seen only a few times. The genes are TRBV20-1 and TRBJ2-3; 8 bases match TRBD2. The ends lost 3 bases at V and 0 bases at J; junction bases unmatched: 5. CDR3 length equals 15 residues. Germline assignment: CDR1 DFQATT and CDR2 SNEGSKA (reference sequence). CDR3 amino acids: CSARSGGFSTDTQYF. The DNA of the CDR3 is TGCAGTGCTAGGTCGGGAGGGTTTAGCACAGATACGCAGTATTTT.

This clonotype has more than one count but fewer than ten. The chain joins TRBV15 to TRBJ2-6; TRBD1 might be the D (7 bases). V was pared by 4 bases and J by 4 bases, with 11 bases between. The CDR3 is 15 residues long. Germline V gene lookup returns CDR1 LNHNV and CDR2 YYDKDF (reference sequence). CDR3 sequence (DNA): TGTGCCACCAGCAAGGAGGGGGCCGGGGCCAACGTCCTGACTTTC. This encodes CATSKEGAGANVLTF.

This clonotype was recorded at least ten times. This chain joins TRBV5-6 and TRBJ2-7, with a weak D call TRBD1 (6 bases). V lost 4 bases and J lost 4, with 9 bases in between. This CDR3 has 12 residues. From germline, CDR1 is SGHDT and CDR2 YYEEEE. CDR3 bases: TGTGCCAGCAGCGGGGGACAATACGAGCAGTACTTC. This gives the protein CASSGGQYEQYF. Using reference TRBV5-6 and TRBJ2-7 for the parts outside the CDR3, the full variable domain is DAGVTQSPTHLIKTRGQQVTLRCSPKSGHDTVSWYQQALGQGPQFIFQYYEEEERQRGNFPDRFSGHQFPNYSSELNVNALLLGDSALYLCASSGGQYEQYFGPGTRLTVT.

This clonotype showed up just a few times. The rearrangement uses TRBV12-3 or TRBV12-4 and TRBJ1-1; 7 bases fit TRBD1. V shed 6 bases and J 4 bases; nucleotides not matched to a gene: 14. This CDR3 has 16 amino acids. CDR3 amino acids: CASSRRLIDRATEAFF. The DNA for the CDR3 is TGTGCCAGCAGCCGTAGGCTAATAGACAGGGCCACTGAAGCTTTCTTT.

The sample holds a few counts of this clonotype. The chain carries TRBV19 and TRBJ2-7, with 7 bases identical to TRBD2. This CDR3 has 19 amino acids. The V and J ends lost 3 bases and 0 bases, in that order; junction bases with no gene match: 17. Germline V gene sequence: CDR1 LNHDA, CDR2 SQIVND (reference sequence). The CDR3, as DNA: TGTGCCAGTAGTATCCTAGGCCAGCGGGACCTCCTGAGCTCCTACGAGCAGTACTTC. This codes for CASSILGQRDLLSSYEQYF. The variable domain in full, completed from reference TRBV19 and TRBJ2-7, reads DGGITQSPKYLFRKEGQNVTLSCEQNLNHDAMYWYRQDPGQGLRLIYYSQIVNDFQKGDIAEGYSVSREKKESFPLTVTSAQKNPTAFYLCASSILGQRDLLSSYEQYFGPGTRLTVT.

The rearrangement uses TRBV3-1 and TRBJ2-5, with 7 bases identical to TRBD2. Looked up from germline, CDR1 is LGHDT and CDR2 is YNNKEL (reference sequence). V lost 3 bases, J lost 1 base, and 2 bases stayed unmatched. The CDR3 spans 14 residues. The CDR3: CASSHPSGQETQYF. The CDR3 region has the DNA TGTGCCAGCAGCCATCCTAGCGGCCAAGAGACCCAGTACTTC.

This clonotype was seen more than once but under ten times. The V gene is TRBV27, the J gene TRBJ2-1, with unresolved D. Trimming took off 4 bases at V and 6 bases at J, with 10 bases between the two ends. This CDR3 is built from 13 residues. Germline CDR1 is MNHEY and CDR2 is SMNVEV (reference sequence). CDR3 sequence (DNA): TGTGCCAGCAGTTCGACGTGGGCCAATGAGCAGTTCTTC. As protein: CASSSTWANEQFF.

This clonotype was seen ten or more times. The chain couples TRBV24-1 to TRBJ2-1, with 7 bases lining up with TRBD2. The CDR3 covers 14 residues. V was pared by 7 bases and J by 6 bases, with 8 bases of the junction left unmatched. Germline V gene lookup returns CDR1 KGHDR and CDR2 SFDVKD. In nucleotides, the CDR3 is TGTGCCACCAGCGAGGGTGGGAGGGGCAATGAGCAGTTCTTC. It is translated as CATSEGGRGNEQFF.

This sequence joins TRBV5-6 and TRBJ1-4; D uncertain. CDR1 and CDR2 from the germline V gene are SGHDT and YYEEEE. The CDR3 is 13 amino acids. The V gene lost 0 bases and the J gene lost 8 bases, with 8 bases spanning the gap. CDR3 residues: CASSLVAVEKLFF. The CDR3 region has the DNA TGTGCCAGCAGCTTGGTGGCTGTCGAAAAACTGTTTTTT. Combining the CDR3 with reference TRBV5-6 and TRBJ1-4 gives the whole variable domain DAGVTQSPTHLIKTRGQQVTLRCSPKSGHDTVSWYQQALGQGPQFIFQYYEEEERQRGNFPDRFSGHQFPNYSSELNVNALLLGDSALYLCASSLVAVEKLFFGSGTQLSVL.

This clonotype was counted at least ten times. The chain employs TRBV29-1 and TRBJ1-6; 10 nucleotides agree with TRBD1. The germline CDR1 and CDR2 sequences are SQVTM and ANQGSEA. With 7 bases clipped from V and 2 bases from J, the junction kept 8 bases outside the gene matches. The CDR3 length is 16 residues. Here the CDR3 reads CSAKKGQGPYNSPLHF. The CDR3 bases are TGCAGCGCTAAGAAGGGACAGGGGCCCTATAATTCACCCCTCCACTTT.

In this sample, this clonotype turned up once. This chain uses TRBV7-2 with TRBJ2-3, with 10 bases lining up with TRBD1. The germline CDR1 and CDR2 sequences are SGHTA and FQGNSA. This CDR3 has 16 residues. V shed 5 bases, J shed 1 base, and the junction held 6 bases outside the gene matches. The DNA for the CDR3 is TGTGCCAGCAGCGAGACAGGGGGCTTGGGCACAGATACGCAGTATTTT. It is translated as CASSETGGLGTDTQYF.

V is TRBV10-3 and J is TRBJ2-7; 9 bases map to TRBD1. Germline V gene sequence: CDR1 ENHRY, CDR2 SYGVKD. This CDR3 contains 14 residues. V shed 6 bases, J shed 0 bases, and the junction held 3 bases outside the gene matches. The CDR3 nucleotides are TGTGCCATCAGGGCGGACAGGGGCTCCTACGAGCAGTACTTC. Its protein is CAIRADRGSYEQYF.

The table lists this clonotype with a few counts. V gene TRBV5-6 combines with J gene TRBJ1-1; tentatively, D is TRBD1 (5 bases). Germline V gene lookup returns CDR1 SGHDT and CDR2 YYEEEE. The CDR3 contains 17 residues. The V gene lost 2 bases and the J gene lost 5 bases, with 22 bases spanning the gap. CDR3: CASSFFREVLGGTEAFF. The CDR3, as DNA: TGTGCCAGCAGCTTTTTCCGCGAAGTATTGGGGGGGACTGAAGCTTTCTTT.

The chain has TRBV20-1 and TRBJ1-1; the D gene is possibly TRBD1 (5 bases). The germline CDR1 and CDR2 sequences are DFQATT and SNEGSKA (reference sequence). The CDR3 totals 13 residues. The V and J ends lost 2 bases and 5 bases respectively, with 12 bases between them. CDR3 residues: CSARTAGVTEAFF. DNA of the CDR3: TGCAGTGCTAGAACGGCGGGGGTGACTGAAGCTTTCTTT.

The rearrangement joins TRBV5-6 to TRBJ2-2; TRBD2 aligns across 7 bases. This CDR3 is built from 16 residues. V was pared by 2 bases and J by 0 bases, with 4 bases of the junction left unmatched. The germline V gene has CDR1 SGHDT and CDR2 YYEEEE. CDR3 sequence reads: CASSFIREANTGELFF. The CDR3 nucleotides read TGTGCCAGCAGCTTCATCCGGGAGGCGAACACCGGGGAGCTGTTTTTT.

This clonotype was counted between two and nine times. V and J are TRBV9 and TRBJ1-2; tentatively, D is TRBD1 (6 bases). Germline loops: CDR1 SGDLS, CDR2 YYNGEE. This CDR3 spans 14 amino acids. Trimming cost V 2 bases and J 5 bases, with 13 bases left between them. CDR3 bases: TGTGCCAGCAGCGTCGAGGTGGGGACATATGGCTACACCTTC. This translates into CASSVEVGTYGYTF. The full variable domain, with the rest looked up from reference TRBV9 and TRBJ1-2, is DSGVTQTPKHLITATGQRVTLRCSPRSGDLSVYWYQQSLDQGLQFLIQYYNGEERAKGNILERFSAQQFPDLHSELNLSSLELGDSALYFCASSVEVGTYGYTFGSGTRLTVV.

This clonotype occurred many times. The J gene is TRBJ2-2, the V gene TRBV9; D is uncertain. V was trimmed by 3 bases and J by 1 base, leaving 1 base between them. This CDR3 contains 12 residues. Germline lookup yields CDR1 SGDLS and CDR2 YYNGEE. This CDR3 reads CASSGNTGELFF. The CDR3 nucleotides are TGTGCCAGCAGCGGGAACACCGGGGAGCTGTTTTTT. The entire variable domain, with the rest obtained from reference TRBV9 and TRBJ2-2, is as follows: DSGVTQTPKHLITATGQRVTLRCSPRSGDLSVYWYQQSLDQGLQFLIQYYNGEERAKGNILERFSAQQFPDLHSELNLSSLELGDSALYFCASSGNTGELFFGEGSRLTVL.

At least ten counts were recorded for this clonotype. The V call is TRBV5-1, the J call TRBJ2-2; D might be TRBD1 or TRBD2, each matching 6 bases. V was clipped by 0 bases and J by 6 bases, with 15 bases between them. CDR3 length equals 16 residues. CDR1 and CDR2 from the germline V gene are SGHRS and YFSETQ. The chain's CDR3 is CASSLAEQGGAGELFF. In DNA form, the CDR3 reads TGCGCCAGCAGCTTGGCAGAACAGGGCGGGGCCGGGGAGCTGTTTTTT.

This clonotype has a handful of counts. The V call is TRBV11-2, the J call TRBJ1-3; D gene uncertain. CDR3 length: 13 amino acids. Between the trimmed V and J ends, which lost 4 bases and 3 bases, there was a span of 7 bases. CDR1 and CDR2 from the germline V gene are SGHAT and FQNNGV. The CDR3 DNA reads as TGTGCCAGCAGCTCGAGCGGTGGAAACACCATATATTTT. Protein sequence: CASSSSGGNTIYF.

This clonotype has a count of ten or more. The chain carries TRBV20-1 and TRBJ2-7; D gene uncertain. Germline CDR1 and CDR2: DFQATT and SNEGSKA (reference sequence). CDR3 size: 11 residues. With 3 bases removed from V and 7 bases from J, the gap between germline ends came to 10 bases. The CDR3 coding sequence is TGCAGTGCTAGTTTCCTTGGGGAGCAGTACTTC. Translation: CSASFLGEQYF.

This clonotype occurred many times. The chain uses TRBV6-5 and TRBJ2-1; 7 nucleotides align to TRBD1. Germline assignment: CDR1 MNHEY and CDR2 SVGAGI. V was pared by 0 bases and J by 9 bases, with 2 bases of the junction left unmatched. The CDR3 is 13 amino acids. The CDR3 coding sequence is TGTGCCAGCAGTTACTCGACAGGGAGTGAGCAGTTCTTC. Its translation: CASSYSTGSEQFF.

The CDR3 region is CASSLSSGGYTGELFF. The CDR3 region has the DNA TGTGCCAGCAGCTTATCTTCGGGGGGCTATACCGGGGAGCTGTTTTTT. The chain links TRBV7-2 to TRBJ2-2, with D maybe TRBD2 (7 bases). CDR3 length equals 16 residues. V was cut by 2 bases and J by 5 bases, with 15 bases left in between. Per germline, CDR1 SGHTA and CDR2 FQGNSA. Using reference TRBV7-2 and TRBJ2-2 for the parts outside the CDR3, the full variable domain is GAGVSQSPSNKVTEKGKDVELRCDPISGHTALYWYRQSLGQGLEFLIYFQGNSAPDKSGLPSDRFSAERTGGSVSTLTIQRTQQEDSAVYLCASSLSSGGYTGELFFGEGSRLTVL.

This clonotype was found a few times. J is TRBJ2-5 and V is TRBV6-2 or TRBV6-3; a possible D gene is TRBD2 (5 bases). The V and J ends lost 2 bases and 4 bases respectively, with 14 bases between them. The CDR3 has 15 amino acids. The germline V gene has CDR1 MNHEY and CDR2 SVGEGT. The CDR3 bases are TGTGCCAGCAGTTACAACGGGGTCGGTCGAGAGACCCAGTACTTC. Amino acid sequence: CASSYNGVGRETQYF.

This clonotype has only a few counts. This chain uses TRBV7-3 with TRBJ2-1; D is ambiguous. CDR3 length: 14 amino acids. Trimming pared 5 bases from V and 4 bases from J, leaving 12 bases between. Germline CDR1 reads SGHTA; CDR2 reads FQGTGA. The CDR3 spells CASSQGTKYNEQFF. The DNA of the CDR3 is TGTGCCAGCAGCCAAGGCACAAAGTACAATGAGCAGTTCTTC. The variable domain in full, with the rest retrieved from reference TRBV7-3 and TRBJ2-1, is GAGVSQTPSNKVTEKGKYVELRCDPISGHTALYWYRQSLGQGPEFLIYFQGTGAADDSGLPNDRFFAVRPEGSVSTLKIQRTERGDSAVYLCASSQGTKYNEQFFGPGTRLTVL.

The chain carries TRBV4-2 and TRBJ2-7, with a tentative D call TRBD1 (6 bases). The CDR3 length is 16 residues. Trimming pared 4 bases from V and 5 bases from J, leaving 21 bases between. The V gene's germline CDR1 is LGHNA and CDR2 YNFKEQ. CDR3 residues: CASSPDRNNRAHEQYF. The DNA for the CDR3 is TGTGCCAGCAGCCCTGACCGAAACAACAGGGCCCACGAGCAGTACTTC.

This sequence joins TRBV28 and TRBJ2-1; 11 nucleotides line up with TRBD2. CDR3 size: 15 residues. Germline CDR1 reads MDHEN; CDR2 reads SYDVKM. V trimming: 3 bases; J trimming: 7 bases; junction bases outside the gene matches: 5. DNA of the CDR3: TGTGCCAGCAGTTTTGCGACTAGCGGGATTAATGAGCAGTTCTTC. Its protein is CASSFATSGINEQFF.